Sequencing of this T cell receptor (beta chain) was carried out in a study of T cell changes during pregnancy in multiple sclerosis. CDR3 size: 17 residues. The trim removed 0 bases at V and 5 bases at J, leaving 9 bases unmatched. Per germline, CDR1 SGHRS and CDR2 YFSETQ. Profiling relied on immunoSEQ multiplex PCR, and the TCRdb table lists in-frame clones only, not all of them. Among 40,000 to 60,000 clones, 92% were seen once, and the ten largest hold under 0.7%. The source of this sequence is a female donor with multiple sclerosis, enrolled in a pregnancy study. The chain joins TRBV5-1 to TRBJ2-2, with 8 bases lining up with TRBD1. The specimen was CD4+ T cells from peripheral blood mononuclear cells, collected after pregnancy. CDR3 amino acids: CASSLGPRGQETGELFF. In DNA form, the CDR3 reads TGCGCCAGCAGCTTGGGGCCCAGGGGGCAGGAGACCGGGGAGCTGTTTTTT.